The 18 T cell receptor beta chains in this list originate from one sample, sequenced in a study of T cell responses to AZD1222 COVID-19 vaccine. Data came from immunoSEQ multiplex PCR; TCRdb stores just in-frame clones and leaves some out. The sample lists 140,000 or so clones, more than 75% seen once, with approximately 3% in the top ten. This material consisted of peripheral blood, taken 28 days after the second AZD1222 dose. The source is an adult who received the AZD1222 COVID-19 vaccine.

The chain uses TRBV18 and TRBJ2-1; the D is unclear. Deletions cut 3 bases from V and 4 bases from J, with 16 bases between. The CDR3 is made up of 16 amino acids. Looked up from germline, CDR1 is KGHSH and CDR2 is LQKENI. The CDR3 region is CASSPREGTLYNEQFF. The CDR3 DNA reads TGTGCCAGCTCACCCCGCGAAGGCACGCTTTACAATGAGCAGTTCTTC. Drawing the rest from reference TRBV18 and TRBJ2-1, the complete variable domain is NAGVMQNPRHLVRRRGQEARLRCSPMKGHSHVYWYRQLPEEGLKFMVYLQKENIIDESGMPKERFSAEFPKEGPSILRIQQVVRGDSAAYFCASSPREGTLYNEQFFGPGTRLTVL.

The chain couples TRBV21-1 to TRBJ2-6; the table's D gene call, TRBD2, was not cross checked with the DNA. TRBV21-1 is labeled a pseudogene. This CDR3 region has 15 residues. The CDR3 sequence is CANTPPGEGANVLTF. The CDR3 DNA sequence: TGTGCCAACACCCCCCCGGGGGAGGGGGCCAACGTCCTGACTTTC.

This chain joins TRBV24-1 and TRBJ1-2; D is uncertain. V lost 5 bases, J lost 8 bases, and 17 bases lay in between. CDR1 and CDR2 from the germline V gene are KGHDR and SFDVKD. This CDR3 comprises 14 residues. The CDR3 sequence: CATSGQELTRGYTF. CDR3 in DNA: TGTGCCACCAGTGGGCAGGAACTCACCCGGGGCTACACCTTC.

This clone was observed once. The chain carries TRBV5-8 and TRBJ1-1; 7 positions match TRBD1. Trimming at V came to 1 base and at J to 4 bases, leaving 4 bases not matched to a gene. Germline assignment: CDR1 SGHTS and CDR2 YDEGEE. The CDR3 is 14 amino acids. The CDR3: CASSLKGGVTEAFF. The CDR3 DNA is TGTGCCAGCAGCTTGAAAGGGGGCGTCACTGAAGCTTTCTTT.

Here the CDR3 reads CASSMIARDRVFF. In nucleotides, the CDR3 is TGTGCCAGTAGTATGATCGCCCGGGACAGGGTCTTCTTC. The chain is built from TRBV19 and TRBJ2-1, with 9 positions matching TRBD1. J gave up 16 bases and V 3 bases, and 10 bases lay outside the gene matches. This CDR3 comprises 13 residues. Germline V CDR1 and CDR2: LNHDA, SQIVND (reference sequence).

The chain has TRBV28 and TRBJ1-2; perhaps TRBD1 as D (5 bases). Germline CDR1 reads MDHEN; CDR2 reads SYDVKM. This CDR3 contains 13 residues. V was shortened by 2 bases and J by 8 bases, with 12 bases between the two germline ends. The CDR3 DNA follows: TGTGCCAGCAGTTTACGGGGGTTTGGAGGCTACACCTTC. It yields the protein CASSLRGFGGYTF.

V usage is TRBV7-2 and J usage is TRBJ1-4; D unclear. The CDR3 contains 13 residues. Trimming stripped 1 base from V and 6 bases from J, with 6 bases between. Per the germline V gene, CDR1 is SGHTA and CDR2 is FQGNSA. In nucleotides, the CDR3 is TGTGCCAGCAGCTTAGAGTCCCATGAAAAACTGTTTTTT. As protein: CASSLESHEKLFF. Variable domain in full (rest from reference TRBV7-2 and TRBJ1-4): GAGVSQSPSNKVTEKGKDVELRCDPISGHTALYWYRQSLGQGLEFLIYFQGNSAPDKSGLPSDRFSAERTGGSVSTLTIQRTQQEDSAVYLCASSLESHEKLFFGSGTQLSVL.

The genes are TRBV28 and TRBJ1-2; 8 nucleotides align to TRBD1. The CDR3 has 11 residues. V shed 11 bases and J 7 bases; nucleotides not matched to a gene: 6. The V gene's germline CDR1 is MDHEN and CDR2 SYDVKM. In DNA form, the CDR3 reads TGTGCCGCAGGGGGCTCTTTTGGCTACACCTTC. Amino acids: CAAGGSFGYTF.

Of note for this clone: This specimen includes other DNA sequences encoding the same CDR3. Written as DNA, the CDR3 is TGCGCCAGCAGCCGGGACAGGGACTACGAGCAGTACTTC. Translated, it gives CASSRDRDYEQYF. The rearrangement links TRBV5-1 to TRBJ2-7; TRBD1 aligns across 9 bases. Germline loops: CDR1 SGHRS, CDR2 YFSETQ. V was clipped by 4 bases and J by 3 bases; unmatched bases: 2. This CDR3 region has 13 residues.

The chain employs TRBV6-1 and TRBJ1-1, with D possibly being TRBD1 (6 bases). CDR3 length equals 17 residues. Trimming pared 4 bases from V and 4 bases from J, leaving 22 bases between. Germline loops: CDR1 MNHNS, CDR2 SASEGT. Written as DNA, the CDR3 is TGTGCCAGCAGTGTAGGGGGACAACGACCTTTGGGCACTGAAGCTTTCTTT. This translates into CASSVGGQRPLGTEAFF.

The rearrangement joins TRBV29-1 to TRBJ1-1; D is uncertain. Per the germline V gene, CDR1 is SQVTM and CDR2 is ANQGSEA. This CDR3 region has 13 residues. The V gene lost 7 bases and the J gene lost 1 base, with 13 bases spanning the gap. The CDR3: CSAQNQWNTEAFF. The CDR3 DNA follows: TGCAGCGCCCAGAACCAATGGAACACTGAAGCTTTCTTT.

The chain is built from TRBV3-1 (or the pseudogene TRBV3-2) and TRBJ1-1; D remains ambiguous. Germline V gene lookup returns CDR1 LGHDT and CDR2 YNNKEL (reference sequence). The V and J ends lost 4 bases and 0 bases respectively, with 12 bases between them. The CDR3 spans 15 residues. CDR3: CASSRPRAMNTEAFF. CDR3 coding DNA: TGTGCCAGCAGCCGCCCACGGGCAATGAACACTGAAGCTTTCTTT.

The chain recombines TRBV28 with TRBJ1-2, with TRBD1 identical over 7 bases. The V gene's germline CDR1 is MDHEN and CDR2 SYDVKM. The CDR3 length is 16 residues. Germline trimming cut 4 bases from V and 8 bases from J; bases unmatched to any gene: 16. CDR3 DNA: TGTGCCAGCAGTTCTTTCAATCGGGGACAGAACCAAGGCTACACCTTC. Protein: CASSSFNRGQNQGYTF.

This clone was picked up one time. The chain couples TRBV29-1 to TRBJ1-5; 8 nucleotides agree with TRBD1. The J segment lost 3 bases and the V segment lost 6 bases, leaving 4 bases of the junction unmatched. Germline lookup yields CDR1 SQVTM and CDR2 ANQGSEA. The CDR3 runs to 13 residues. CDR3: CSVGTGLNQPQHF. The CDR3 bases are TGCAGCGTAGGGACAGGACTCAATCAGCCCCAGCATTTT.

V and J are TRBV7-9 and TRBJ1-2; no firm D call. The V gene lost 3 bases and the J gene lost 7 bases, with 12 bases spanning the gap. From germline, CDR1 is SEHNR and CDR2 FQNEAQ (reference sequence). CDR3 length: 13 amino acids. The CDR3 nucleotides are TGTGCCAGCAGCTTTTCCGAGGCTGGTGGCTACACCTTC. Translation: CASSFSEAGGYTF.

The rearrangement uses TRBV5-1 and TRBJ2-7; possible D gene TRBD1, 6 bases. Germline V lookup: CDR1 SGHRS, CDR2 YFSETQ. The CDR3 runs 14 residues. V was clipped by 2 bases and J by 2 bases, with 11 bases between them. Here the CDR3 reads CASSFLSGAYEQYF. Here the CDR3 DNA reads TGCGCCAGCAGCTTCTTATCAGGGGCCTACGAGCAGTACTTC.

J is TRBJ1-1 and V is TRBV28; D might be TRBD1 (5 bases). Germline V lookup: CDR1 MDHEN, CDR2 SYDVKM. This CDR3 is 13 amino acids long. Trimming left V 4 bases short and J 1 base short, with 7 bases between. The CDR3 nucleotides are TGTGCCAGCAGTTCGACAGCGAACACTGAAGCTTTCTTT. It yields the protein CASSSTANTEAFF.

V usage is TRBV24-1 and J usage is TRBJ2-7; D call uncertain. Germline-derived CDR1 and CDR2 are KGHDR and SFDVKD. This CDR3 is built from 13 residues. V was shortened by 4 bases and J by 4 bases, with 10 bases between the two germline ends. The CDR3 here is CATSDSGRYEQYF. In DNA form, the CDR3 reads TGTGCCACCAGTGACTCCGGAAGGTACGAGCAGTACTTC.